This T cell receptor (beta chain) emerged from a study of beta chain features in type 1 diabetes. Overall study findings and caveats: Naive, central memory and regulatory TCRB repertoires appeared more similar among patients than healthy donors. Within each of all four CD4+ subsets, Type 1 diabetes patients had TCRB CDR3s that were moderately but significantly shorter. Cells carrying high TCR expression could end up over-represented when cDNA is sequenced.

Of the isolated RNA, all was reverse transcribed, and so the sequenced material was expressed TCRB transcripts. Measured with immunoSEQ multiplex PCR; TCRdb has only the in-frame clones, and not every one. Here the sample spans a few hundred thousand clones, roughly 16% being singletons. V lost 8 bases, J lost 4 bases, and 9 bases lay in between. This CDR3 is built from 11 residues. Germline V gene lookup returns CDR1 MNHEY and CDR2 SVGAGI. This clone was observed a few times. Its antigen is not identified. The chain has TRBV6-5 and TRBJ2-7; no reliable D call. This clonotype was sampled from a young man with type 1 diabetes. Material: naive CD4+ T cells from blood. DNA of the CDR3: TGTGCCAGCGGCGTCCTATACGAGCAGTACTTC. It translates to CASGVLYEQYF.